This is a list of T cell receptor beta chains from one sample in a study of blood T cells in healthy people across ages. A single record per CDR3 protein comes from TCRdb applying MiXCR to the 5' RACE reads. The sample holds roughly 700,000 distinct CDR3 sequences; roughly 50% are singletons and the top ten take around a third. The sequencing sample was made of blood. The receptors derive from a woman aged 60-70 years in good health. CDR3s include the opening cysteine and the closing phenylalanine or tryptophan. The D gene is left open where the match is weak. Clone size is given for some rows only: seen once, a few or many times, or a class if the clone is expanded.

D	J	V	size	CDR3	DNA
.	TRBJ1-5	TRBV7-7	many	CASSFKGQHNQPQHF	TGTGCCAGCAGCTTTAAAGGACAGCATAATCAGCCCCAGCATTTT
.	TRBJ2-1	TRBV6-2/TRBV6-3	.	CASTLRWQSNEQFF	TGTGCCAGCACCCTCAGGTGGCAATCCAATGAGCAGTTCTTC
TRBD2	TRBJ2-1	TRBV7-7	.	CASSVGTSKNEQFF	TGTGCTAGCAGCGTTGGGACTAGTAAGAATGAGCAGTTCTTC
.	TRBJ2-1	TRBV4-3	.	CASSQPGRQDNEQFF	TGCGCCAGCAGCCAACCGGGACGACAAGACAATGAGCAGTTCTTC
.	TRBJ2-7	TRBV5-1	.	CASSSVPGGTYEQYF	TGCGCCAGCAGCTCAGTCCCGGGGGGCACCTACGAGCAGTACTTC
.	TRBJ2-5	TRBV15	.	CATSRDRIGQGGQETQYF	TGTGCCACCAGCAGAGATCGAATCGGGCAAGGAGGACAAGAGACCCAGTACTTC
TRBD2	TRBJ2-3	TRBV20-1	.	CSASGLAGRGRADTQYF	TGCAGTGCGTCGGGACTAGCGGGAAGGGGGCGCGCAGATACGCAGTATTTT
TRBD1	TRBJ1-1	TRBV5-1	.	CASSLSTGPGTEAFF	TGCGCCAGCAGCTTGTCGACAGGGCCGGGAACTGAAGCTTTCTTT
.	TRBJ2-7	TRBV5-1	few	CASSLGGVEEQYF	TGCGCCAGCAGCTTGGGCGGGGTAGAGGAGCAGTACTTC
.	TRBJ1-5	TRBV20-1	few	CSASGPDRSNQPQHF	TGCAGTGCTAGCGGTCCCGACAGAAGCAATCAGCCCCAGCATTTT
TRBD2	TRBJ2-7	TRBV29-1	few	CSVRGLAGFSYEQYF	TGCAGCGTCCGCGGACTAGCGGGATTCTCCTACGAGCAGTACTTC
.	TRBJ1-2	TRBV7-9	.	CASSLQEYGYTF	TGTGCCAGCAGCTTACAGGAGTATGGCTACACCTTC
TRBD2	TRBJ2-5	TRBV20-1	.	CSARRTSPIQQETQYF	TGCAGTGCTAGGAGGACTAGCCCTATACAACAAGAGACCCAGTACTTC
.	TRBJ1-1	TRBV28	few	CASSSPSRILNSEAFF	TGTGCCAGCAGTTCACCATCCCGGATACTGAACTCTGAAGCTTTCTTT
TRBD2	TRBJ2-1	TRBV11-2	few	CASRPSGYNEQFF	TGTGCCAGCAGACCTAGCGGCTACAATGAGCAGTTCTTC
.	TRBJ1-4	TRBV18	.	CASSSGHGEKLFF	TGTGCCAGCTCATCGGGACACGGGGAAAAACTGTTTTTT
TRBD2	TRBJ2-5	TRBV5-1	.	CASRGLAEETQYF	TGCGCCAGCAGAGGTCTAGCGGAAGAGACCCAGTACTTC